The next 9 T cell receptor beta chains were all read from a single sample in a study of T cells in severe cutaneous drug reactions. Libraries were made by iRepertoire multiplex PCR with TCR subtype-specific primers for bulk and single-cell sequencing. TCRdb re-called the multiplex PCR reads; one entry per CDR3 protein, DNA not given. The sample's table shows thousands of distinct CDR3 sequences. Carbamazepine had induced Stevens-Johnson syndrome or toxic epidermal necrolysis in the sequenced donors. Material: cells from a skin blister. All receptors derive from a human donor with a severe cutaneous adverse drug reaction.

The chain joins TRBV19 to TRBJ1-2; TCRdb indicates TRBD1, and absent DNA this call remains unverified. The CDR3 runs 12 residues. CDR1 and CDR2 from the germline V gene are LNHDA and SQIVND (reference sequence). The CDR3 loop is CASTTGGYGYTF. Full variable domain (outside the CDR3, taken from reference TRBV19 and TRBJ1-2): DGGITQSPKYLFRKEGQNVTLSCEQNLNHDAMYWYRQDPGQGLRLIYYSQIVNDFQKGDIAEGYSVSREKKESFPLTVTSAQKNPTAFYLCASTTGGYGYTFGSGTRLTVV.

According to its frequency, this clonotype is medium-sized. This rearrangement joins TRBV2 to TRBJ1-2. The V gene's germline CDR1 is SNHLY and CDR2 FYNNEI. This CDR3 has 13 amino acids. The CDR3 loop reads CASRFGRNYGYTF. Looking up the rest from reference TRBV2 and TRBJ1-2 gives the full variable domain: EPEVTQTPSHQVTQMGQEVILRCVPISNHLYFYWYRQILGQKVEFLVSFYNNEISEKSEIFDDQFSVERPDGSNFTLKIRSTKLEDSAMYFCASRFGRNYGYTFGSGTRLTVV.

The rearrangement joins TRBV27 to TRBJ1-1. The CDR3 length is 13 residues. In germline, CDR1 is MNHEY, CDR2 SMNVEV (reference sequence). The CDR3 reads CASSPGTAEGAFF.

The chain has TRBV11-2 and TRBJ2-7; TCRdb outputs TRBD1, but without DNA this stays unchecked. This CDR3 has 13 residues. Germline assignment: CDR1 SGHAT and CDR2 FQNNGV. This CDR3 reads CASSRTGDYEQYF.

The V gene is TRBV28, the J gene TRBJ1-4. This CDR3 has 13 amino acids. Per the germline V gene, CDR1 is MDHEN and CDR2 is SYDVKM. CDR3: CASNSRWGEKLFF.

The chain employs TRBV4-1 and TRBJ2-3. Germline lookup yields CDR1 MGHRA and CDR2 YSYEKL. This CDR3 has 14 amino acids. CDR3 residues: CASSPVTSGDTQYF.

Considering frequency, this clonotype is large. The J gene is TRBJ2-7, the V gene TRBV29-1; TCRdb selects TRBD1, and the lack of DNA leaves this call unchecked. Germline loops: CDR1 SQVTM, CDR2 ANQGSEA. The CDR3 consists of 14 residues. CDR3 loop: CSVVDRRTPYEQYF.

This CDR3 is CASSLAVSGSAGELFF. This rearrangement joins TRBV27 to TRBJ2-2; TCRdb outputs TRBD2, but without DNA this stays unchecked. The germline CDR1 and CDR2 sequences are MNHEY and SMNVEV (reference sequence). This CDR3 has 16 amino acids.

The CDR3 loop reads CASSQDVNSPLHF. This chain links TRBV4-3 with TRBJ1-6. The CDR3 is 13 residues long. Germline values: CDR1 LGHNA, CDR2 YSLEER.